This T cell receptor beta chain was recorded in a study of low-dose radiotherapy and immunotherapy resistance in tumors. Study-wide background: Patients took aspirin (300 mg orally, daily) for four cycles beginning at cycle 1 day 1.

Tumors of eligible patients were advanced, solid and lacking tumor-infiltrating lymphocytes. This clonotype was counted only a few times. The V and J ends lost 3 bases and 0 bases, in that order; junction bases with no gene match: 9. The CDR3 totals 18 residues. In germline, CDR1 is LNHNV, CDR2 YYDKDF (reference sequence). Alpha and beta chains were covered, as first-strand cDNA relied on TRAV- and TRBV-specific primers. TCRs were put through about 20 PCR cycles of amplification with Phusion. A constant-region primer and the V-primer adapter served as the primer pair. In TCRdb, the reads were re-called with MiXCR into one record per CDR3 protein. The repertoire consists of around 17,000 distinct CDR3 sequences, with 70% occurring once and the leading ten covering about 6%.

The clonotype was recovered from a human donor with advanced metastatic prostate, ovarian, gallbladder or colorectal cancer (not recorded which). This table probably holds off-target reads from a library built for another chain. This rearrangement joins TRBV15 to TRBJ1-3; 9 bases align to TRBD1. As DNA, the CDR3 is TGTGCCACCAGCAGGTCCCCGGGACAGGGAAGCTCTGGAAACACCATATATTTT. It codes for CATSRSPGQGSSGNTIYF.